The present T cell receptor (beta chain) was sequenced within a study of cytomegalovirus exposure and HLA in healthy donors. The V gene end was trimmed by 0 bases and the J gene end by 6 bases; junction bases not matched to a gene: 4. Germline loops: CDR1 SGHTA, CDR2 FQGNSA. The CDR3 loop spans 14 amino acids. Findings and caveats of the study: Most sequenced TCRs were rare (though some public TCRs occurred in many donors).

Concerning this clone: Its antigen is unknown.

60 Vbeta and 13 Jbeta primers were used in PCR. Libraries were prepared by immunoSEQ multiplex PCR; TCRdb keeps only in-frame clonotypes and omits some of them. The table records roughly 130,000 clones, 88% of them present only once. Sequencing was carried out using PBMCs. V usage is TRBV7-2 and J usage is TRBJ2-7; 8 nucleotides match TRBD2. This TCR was sampled from a woman aged 40 to 50 in good health and CMV-seronegative. CDR3 amino acids: CASSLAGGESEQYF. Here the CDR3 DNA reads TGTGCCAGCAGCTTAGCCGGGGGGGAATCCGAGCAGTACTTC.